The clone carrying this TCR beta chain turned up a few times. This entry is derived from a study of blood T cell repertoires in COVID-19. The authors' processing: How many nucleated cells were present was estimated from reference gene primer amplification. Only in-frame clones appear in the TCRdb table, and some are missing; sequencing was by immunoSEQ multiplex PCR. That table furnishes V, J and clone size, whereas the DNA furnished D and trimming. The sample holds some 97,000 clones, roughly 84% seen once. The CDR3 has 16 amino acids. Germline values: CDR1 SGHTA, CDR2 FQGNSA. Trimming took 5 bases from V and 8 from J; bases not matched to a gene: 11.

The genes are TRBV7-2 and TRBJ1-4; TRBD1 matches 10 bases. The receptor's source is a human donor in a cohort sampled during active COVID-19. Input material: peripheral blood. The CDR3 region has the DNA TGTGCCAGCAGCCCTGGTCCGGGACAGGGGCAGGAAAAACTGTTTTTT. Translated, it gives CASSPGPGQGQEKLFF.